Following are 15 T cell receptor beta chains from one sample sequenced in a study of CD8 T cells in Susac syndrome (dated by TCRdb to the late 2010s). The library came from the immunoSEQ multiplex PCR assay. RNA was extracted with the RNeasy kit and about 0.5 to 1 ug was reverse transcribed using random hexamers. Using fastp trimming at Q25 and MiXCR clonotype assembly, TCRdb reanalyzed the public sequencing data and kept in-frame beta chains. Each CDR3 protein appears once, grouped with its most common genes and DNA. In this sample the table shows about 400,000 distinct CDR3 sequences, approximately 85% of which occur a single time. The biggest ten clones account for approximately 0.12% of the sample. The sequenced sample was CD8+ T cells from PBMCs. The receptors shown here come from a human donor with multiple sclerosis.

The chain uses TRBV4-1 and TRBJ2-3; 11 bases agree with TRBD2. Germline loops: CDR1 MGHRA, CDR2 YSYEKL. After removal of 2 bases from V and 1 base from J, the junction contained 2 bases not matched to a gene. CDR3 length: 16 amino acids. The CDR3 DNA reads TGCGCCAGCAGCCAACCGACTAGCGGGGGCACAGATACGCAGTATTTT. This translates into CASSQPTSGGTDTQYF.

This chain links TRBV20-1 with TRBJ2-1; D is uncertain. CDR1 is DFQATT and CDR2 is SNEGSKA in the germline V gene (reference sequence). Between the trimmed V and J ends, which lost 1 base and 3 bases, there was a span of 10 bases. The CDR3 extends over 14 amino acids. The CDR3 sequence: CSARGGAHYNEQFF. As DNA, the CDR3 is TGCAGTGCTAGAGGTGGCGCCCACTACAATGAGCAGTTCTTC.

The chain carries TRBV19 and TRBJ2-1, with 11 bases fitting TRBD2. The V gene's germline CDR1 is LNHDA and CDR2 SQIVND (reference sequence). Trimming took 3 bases from V and 5 from J; bases not matched to a gene: 3. This CDR3 comprises 15 residues. The CDR3 region is CASSILAGGNNEQFF. For the CDR3, the DNA is TGTGCCAGTAGTATCTTAGCGGGAGGGAACAATGAGCAGTTCTTC.

The chain recombines TRBV11-3 with TRBJ1-1, with D maybe TRBD1 (5 bases). CDR1 is SGHNT and CDR2 is YENEEA in the germline V gene. This CDR3 has 14 residues. The V and J ends lost 5 bases and 4 bases respectively, with 14 bases between them. The DNA of the CDR3 is TGTGCCAGCAGCCCTGGCGGGACTGGCACTGAAGCTTTCTTT. This translates into CASSPGGTGTEAFF.

CDR3 nucleotide sequence: TGTGCCAGCAGTTTATCGGGACAGGGCCAGCACACCGGGGAGCTGTTTTTT. This sequence encodes CASSLSGQGQHTGELFF. The chain combines TRBV27 with TRBJ2-2, with 9 bases fitting TRBD1. CDR3 length equals 17 residues. Germline V gene lookup returns CDR1 MNHEY and CDR2 SMNVEV (reference sequence). Germline trimming cut 0 bases from V and 3 bases from J; bases unmatched to any gene: 5.

This clonotype was detected only a few times. This rearrangement joins TRBV7-9 to TRBJ2-1; TRBD2 matches 8 bases. This CDR3 contains 15 residues. The V gene end was trimmed by 5 bases and the J gene end by 5 bases; junction bases not matched to a gene: 8. The germline CDR1 and CDR2 sequences are SEHNR and FQNEAQ (reference sequence). The chain's CDR3 is CASSPTSGADNEQFF. The CDR3 DNA reads as TGTGCCAGCAGCCCCACTAGCGGAGCTGACAATGAGCAGTTCTTC.

This chain links TRBV6-5 with TRBJ1-3, with D possibly TRBD1 on 6 matching bases. The CDR3 length is 15 residues. Trimming pared 10 bases from V and 5 bases from J, leaving 21 bases between. CDR1 is MNHEY and CDR2 is SVGAGI in the germline V gene. The CDR3 DNA follows: TGTGCCACCACCCTAACGGATGGGGGCAGAAACACCATATATTTT. Protein: CATTLTDGGRNTIYF.

The sample holds one count of this clonotype. The chain links TRBV6-1 to TRBJ2-5; D is perhaps TRBD1 (6 bases). The CDR3 consists of 14 residues. With 6 bases removed from V and 5 bases from J, the gap between germline ends came to 16 bases. Germline V gene sequence: CDR1 MNHNS, CDR2 SASEGT. This CDR3 is CASREQGVYETQYF. CDR3 bases: TGTGCCAGCAGAGAACAGGGAGTGTATGAGACCCAGTACTTC.

J is TRBJ2-1 and V is TRBV27, with 8 bases that match TRBD2. V lost 3 bases to trimming and J lost 6 bases; unmatched junction nucleotides: 7. The germline V gene encodes CDR1 MNHEY and CDR2 SMNVEV (reference sequence). The CDR3 length is 15 residues. The CDR3: CASSFGVAGLNEQFF. The CDR3 DNA sequence: TGTGCCAGCAGTTTTGGAGTAGCGGGACTCAATGAGCAGTTCTTC.

This chain connects TRBV30 to TRBJ2-1; TRBD2 aligns across 7 bases. The V gene end was trimmed by 6 bases and the J gene end by 4 bases; junction bases not matched to a gene: 15. CDR1 and CDR2 from the germline V gene are GTSNPN and SVGIG (reference sequence). This CDR3 has 16 residues. The CDR3 nucleotides read TGTGCCTGCTGGACCCCGGGACTAAATATATACAATGAGCAGTTCTTC. Amino acid sequence: CACWTPGLNIYNEQFF.

The CDR3 bases are TGTGCCAGCAGCCCCCGACAGGGGACAAACACTGAAGCTTTCTTT. Amino acids: CASSPRQGTNTEAFF. This chain links TRBV7-9 with TRBJ1-1; 8 positions match TRBD1. This CDR3 spans 15 amino acids. Germline values: CDR1 SEHNR, CDR2 FQNEAQ (reference sequence). The junction had 7 bases not matched to a gene; V was cut back by 5 bases and J by 2 bases.

This clonotype was found a few times. The J gene is TRBJ2-7, the V gene TRBV7-6; D is undetermined. There are 13 residues in the CDR3. With 8 bases removed from V and 3 bases from J, the gap between germline ends came to 14 bases. The germline V gene encodes CDR1 SGHVS and CDR2 FNYEAQ. The CDR3 loop is CASSTETNYEQYF. CDR3 sequence (DNA): TGTGCCAGCTCGACGGAGACCAACTACGAGCAGTACTTC.

Only one count was recorded for this clonotype. The V and J genes are TRBV27 and TRBJ2-7; D may be TRBD1 (5 bases). The CDR3 loop spans 13 amino acids. The germline V and J ends were trimmed by 7 bases and 5 bases, with 15 bases remaining between them. Germline CDR1 and CDR2: MNHEY and SMNVEV (reference sequence). The CDR3 sequence: CASKGPVPHEQYF. CDR3 coding DNA: TGTGCCAGCAAGGGGCCGGTCCCCCACGAGCAGTACTTC.

V usage is TRBV29-1 and J usage is TRBJ1-1; tentative D call: TRBD1 (6 bases). V was pared by 3 bases and J by 1 base, with 9 bases between. The CDR3 loop spans 13 amino acids. Germline V lookup: CDR1 SQVTM, CDR2 ANQGSEA. Written as DNA, the CDR3 is TGCAGCGTTGAGGGACACTCGAACACTGAAGCTTTCTTT. Protein sequence: CSVEGHSNTEAFF.

This clonotype was picked up one time. The rearrangement uses TRBV6-1 and TRBJ2-1; 7 nucleotides line up with TRBD2. The CDR3 totals 16 residues. Trimming took 6 bases from V and 3 from J; bases not matched to a gene: 11. Germline CDR1 MNHNS, CDR2 SASEGT. The CDR3 region is CASSGEGGSFYNEQFF. CDR3 DNA: TGTGCCAGCAGCGGGGAGGGAGGATCTTTCTACAATGAGCAGTTCTTC.